These 17 T cell receptor beta chains were sequenced from one sample in a study of T-cell reconstitution after alpha-beta-depleted transplantation in children. Unique molecular identifiers were used in preparing the TCRbeta library. TCRdb itself ran the PCR reads through MiXCR, one entry per CDR3 protein. The table has about 980,000 distinct CDR3 sequences, roughly 31% seen once. The material sequenced was PBMCs, mostly from graft donor cells, taken 360 days after TCRalphabeta/CD19-depleted stem cell transplant. Source of these receptors: a boy under two years old who had a stem cell transplant for SCID, so the T cells may come from the graft donor.

This clonotype was seen a few times. The J gene is TRBJ2-3, the V gene TRBV20-1, with TRBD2 matching 9 bases. Per germline, CDR1 DFQATT and CDR2 SNEGSKA (reference sequence). The CDR3 has 15 residues. With 0 bases clipped from V and 1 base from J, the junction kept 2 bases outside the gene matches. In DNA form, the CDR3 reads TGCAGTGCTAGAGATTGGACTAGCGGCACAGATACGCAGTATTTT. Amino acid sequence: CSARDWTSGTDTQYF.

This chain joins TRBV6-5 and TRBJ1-5; D unclear. The germline V and J ends were trimmed by 5 bases and 4 bases, with 9 bases remaining between them. Germline CDR1 and CDR2: MNHEY and SVGAGI. CDR3 size: 13 residues. The CDR3 protein is CASSHYRNQPQHF. Here the CDR3 DNA reads TGTGCCAGCAGTCACTATAGAAATCAGCCCCAGCATTTT.

This clonotype appeared many times. V gene TRBV28 combines with J gene TRBJ2-1, with D perhaps matching TRBD1 (6 bases). The CDR3 length is 17 residues. Germline CDR1 is MDHEN and CDR2 is SYDVKM. Trimming cost V 6 bases and J 2 bases, with 20 bases left between them. The CDR3 loop reads CASRFTGFSTAYNEQFF. CDR3 nucleotides: TGTGCCAGCAGATTCACAGGGTTCAGCACAGCCTACAATGAGCAGTTCTTC.

The chain combines TRBV12-3 or TRBV12-4 with TRBJ2-6; D is ambiguous. V lost 6 bases and J lost 0, with 15 bases in between. The CDR3 has 17 amino acids. CDR3 sequence (DNA): TGTGCCAGCAGCAATGTTGTCGCGGCCTCTGGGGCCAACGTCCTGACTTTC. Encoded protein: CASSNVVAASGANVLTF.

This rearrangement joins TRBV2 to TRBJ2-7; TRBD1 matches 9 bases. Germline CDR1 reads SNHLY; CDR2 reads FYNNEI. The CDR3 has 13 amino acids. The J segment lost 6 bases and the V segment lost 6 bases, leaving 6 bases of the junction unmatched. CDR3 region: CASRGDRVGEQYF. As DNA, the CDR3 is TGTGCCAGCAGGGGGGACAGGGTCGGCGAGCAGTACTTC.

This sequence joins TRBV12-3 or TRBV12-4 and TRBJ2-3, with 12 bases identical to TRBD2. Trimming cost V 4 bases and J 5 bases; bases outside gene matches: 4. CDR3 size: 15 residues. The CDR3 here is CASSSRLAGEDTQYF. Written as DNA, the CDR3 is TGTGCCAGCAGTTCCCGACTAGCGGGGGAAGATACGCAGTATTTT.

This clonotype was counted a few times. This chain joins TRBV29-1 and TRBJ2-7; TRBD2 matches at 7 bases. The CDR3 loop spans 12 amino acids. CDR1 and CDR2 from the germline V gene are SQVTM and ANQGSEA. The V and J ends lost 6 bases and 7 bases, in that order; junction bases with no gene match: 9. CDR3 protein: CSVRPGRWEQYF. CDR3 coding DNA: TGCAGCGTGAGACCCGGGAGGTGGGAGCAGTACTTC.

The CDR3 DNA is TGTGCCAGCAGCACCGGGACACTCGGCAGGAATAATTCACCCCTCCACTTT. Protein: CASSTGTLGRNNSPLHF. The chain carries TRBV28 and TRBJ1-6; D is possibly TRBD1 (6 bases). Trimming took off 6 bases at V and 5 bases at J, with 20 bases between the two ends. The CDR3 runs to 17 residues. Germline V lookup: CDR1 MDHEN, CDR2 SYDVKM.

This clonotype has at least ten counts. V usage is TRBV7-2 and J usage is TRBJ2-1; 7 bases are shared with TRBD2. The CDR3 has 14 residues. J lost 6 bases, V lost 3 bases, and 5 bases had no gene match. Germline lookup yields CDR1 SGHTA and CDR2 FQGNSA. The CDR3 nucleotides read TGTGCCAGCAGCTTGAGGACTAGGACCAATGAGCAGTTCTTC. Its protein is CASSLRTRTNEQFF.

The rearrangement joins TRBV10-3 to TRBJ1-4; D may be TRBD1 (5 bases). Germline loops: CDR1 ENHRY, CDR2 SYGVKD. This CDR3 is built from 15 residues. Trimming took off 6 bases at V and 0 bases at J, with 11 bases between the two ends. CDR3: CAISKGLATNEKLFF. The CDR3 DNA is TGTGCCATCAGCAAGGGACTTGCAACTAATGAAAAACTGTTTTTT.

The chain combines TRBV5-1 with TRBJ2-7, with D maybe TRBD2 (6 bases). Germline V lookup: CDR1 SGHRS, CDR2 YFSETQ. The CDR3 is 17 amino acids. V lost 4 bases, J lost 3 bases, and 23 bases lay in between. Here the CDR3 reads CASSVRPAGTGDYEQYF. The CDR3 region has the DNA TGCGCCAGCAGCGTAAGACCTGCCGGGACGGGGGACTACGAGCAGTACTTC. Variable domain in full (rest from reference TRBV5-1 and TRBJ2-7): KAGVTQTPRYLIKTRGQQVTLSCSPISGHRSVSWYQQTPGQGLQFLFEYFSETQRNKGNFPGRFSGRQFSNSRSEMNVSTLELGDSALYLCASSVRPAGTGDYEQYFGPGTRLTVT.

This clonotype was counted between two and nine times. This chain connects TRBV10-3 to TRBJ2-7, with D uncertain. V was cut by 2 bases and J by 0 bases, with 11 bases left in between. Germline-derived CDR1 and CDR2 are ENHRY and SYGVKD. The CDR3 is made up of 15 amino acids. The CDR3 loop is CAISEELSPSYEQYF. DNA of the CDR3: TGTGCCATCAGTGAGGAACTGTCCCCCTCCTACGAGCAGTACTTC.

The chain joins TRBV2 to TRBJ1-5; 10 bases are shared with TRBD1. J gave up 6 bases and V 5 bases, and 7 bases lay outside the gene matches. CDR1 and CDR2 (germline): SNHLY, FYNNEI. CDR3 length: 15 amino acids. Written as DNA, the CDR3 is TGTGCCAGCAGTAAACCGGACAGGGGGGGTCAGCCCCAGCATTTT. Translation gives CASSKPDRGGQPQHF.

This clonotype appeared a few times. The chain recombines TRBV12-3 or TRBV12-4 with TRBJ2-2; the match to TRBD2 covers 7 bases. The V and J ends lost 5 bases and 4 bases, in that order; junction bases with no gene match: 10. This CDR3 spans 16 amino acids. CDR3 DNA sequence: TGTGCCAGCAGTCCAAACCCGGGACTAATCACCGGGGAGCTGTTTTTT. Its translation is CASSPNPGLITGELFF.

This sequence joins TRBV20-1 and TRBJ2-7; D unclear. Germline loops: CDR1 DFQATT, CDR2 SNEGSKA (reference sequence). Trimming pared 1 base from V and 4 bases from J, leaving 14 bases between. This CDR3 region has 14 residues. CDR3 residues: CSARALRSQYEQYF. DNA for the CDR3: TGCAGTGCTAGAGCCCTACGGTCCCAGTACGAGCAGTACTTC.

This clonotype has a handful of counts. The CDR3 DNA sequence: TGCGCCAGCAGCTTGGGTATTCAAGCCTACGAGCAGTACTTC. Amino acids: CASSLGIQAYEQYF. The V call is TRBV5-1, the J call TRBJ2-7; unclear D gene. Germline CDR1 and CDR2: SGHRS and YFSETQ. The CDR3 has 14 residues. V lost 0 bases to trimming and J lost 2 bases, with 9 bases between them.

The rearrangement links TRBV27 to TRBJ2-1; possible D gene TRBD2, 6 bases. This CDR3 contains 14 residues. Germline CDR1 and CDR2: MNHEY and SMNVEV (reference sequence). The V and J ends lost 3 bases and 6 bases respectively, with 12 bases between them. The CDR3 DNA reads TGTGCCAGCAGTTTTTTGAGGGGAGGCAATGAGCAGTTCTTC. Its protein product is CASSFLRGGNEQFF.